The clone carrying this T cell receptor beta chain was seen a handful of times. These data are taken from a study of blood T cell repertoires in COVID-19. This CDR3 spans 16 amino acids. Looked up from germline, CDR1 is SGHTA and CDR2 is FQGTGA. The junction had 10 bases not matched to a gene; V was cut back by 6 bases and J by 7 bases. The assay was immunoSEQ multiplex PCR, and TCRdb's table has in-frame clones only and misses some. The sample contains more than 300,000 clones, more than 85% of which appear only once. The sample taken for sequencing was PBMCs or T cells enriched from blood (not recorded which). This rearrangement joins TRBV7-3 to TRBJ2-2; 11 bases are shared with TRBD2. This TCR derives from a woman aged 25 to 39 who had recovered from COVID-19. The CDR3 DNA follows: TGTGCCAGCAGTCCTAGCGGGAGGTTGTACGGCGGGGAGCTGTTTTTT. Translated, it gives CASSPSGRLYGGELFF.